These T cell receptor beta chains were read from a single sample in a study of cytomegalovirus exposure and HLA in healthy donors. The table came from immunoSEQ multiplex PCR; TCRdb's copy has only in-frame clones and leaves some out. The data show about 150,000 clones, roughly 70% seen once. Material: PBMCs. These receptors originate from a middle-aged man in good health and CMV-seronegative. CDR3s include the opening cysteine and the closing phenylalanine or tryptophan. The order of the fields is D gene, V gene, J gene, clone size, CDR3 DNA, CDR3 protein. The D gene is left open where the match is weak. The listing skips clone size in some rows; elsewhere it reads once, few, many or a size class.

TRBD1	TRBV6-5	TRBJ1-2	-	TGTGCCAGCAGTGCGACAGGGGACTATGGCTACACCTTC	CASSATGDYGYTF
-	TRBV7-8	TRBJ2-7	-	TGTGCCAGCAGCTTCGGCAGGGGGGACCACGAGCAGTACTTC	CASSFGRGDHEQYF
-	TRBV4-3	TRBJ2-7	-	TGCGCCAGCAGCCAAGTGCTTGCGGATCCCAGCGAGCAGTACTTC	CASSQVLADPSEQYF
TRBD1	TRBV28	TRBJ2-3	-	TGTGCCAGCAGTTTATCACAGGGGGCAGATACGCAGTATTTT	CASSLSQGADTQYF
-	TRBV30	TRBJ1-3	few	TGTGCCTGGAGAACAGGGATCGGAAACACCATATATTTT	CAWRTGIGNTIYF
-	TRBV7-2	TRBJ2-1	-	TGTGCCAGCAGCTTAGCGCTGTGGGGGCGGAATGAGCAGTTCTTC	CASSLALWGRNEQFF
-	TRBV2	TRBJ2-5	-	TGTGCCAGCAGTGTTGTTAGGAGCCAAGAGACCCAGTACTTC	CASSVVRSQETQYF
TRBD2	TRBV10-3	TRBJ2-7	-	TGTGCCATCAGTTTTCGGGGACCGAAACTAGCGGGAGGCGCCTACGAGCAGTACTTC	CAISFRGPKLAGGAYEQYF
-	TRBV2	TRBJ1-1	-	TGTGCCAGCAGTCAGAAGAACACTGAAGCTTTCTTT	CASSQKNTEAFF
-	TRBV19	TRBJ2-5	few	TGTGCCAGTGGTTGGGGGGTGGGAGAGACCCAGTACTTC	CASGWGVGETQYF
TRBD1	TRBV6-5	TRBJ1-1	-	TGTGCCAGCAGTTACTCGGGCAGGGGGCTTGAAGCTTTCTTT	CASSYSGRGLEAFF
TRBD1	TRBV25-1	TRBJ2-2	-	TGTGCCAGCAGTGTCCAACCGGGACAGGGGGAGAGGACCGGGGAGCTGTTTTTT	CASSVQPGQGERTGELFF
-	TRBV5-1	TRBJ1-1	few	TGCGCCAGCAGCTTGCCTCAGAGCGAAAACACTGAAGCTTTCTTT	CASSLPQSENTEAFF
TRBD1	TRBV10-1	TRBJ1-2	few	TGCGCCAGACGGGGACAGGGGTACTATGGCTACACCTTC	CARRGQGYYGYTF
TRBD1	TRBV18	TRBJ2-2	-	TGTGCCAGCTCACTGGACAGGGACAACACCGGGGAGCTGTTTTTT	CASSLDRDNTGELFF
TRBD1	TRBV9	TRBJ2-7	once	TGTGCCAGCAGCGTAGTCGGGACAGGGGATGCCGAGCAGTACTTC	CASSVVGTGDAEQYF
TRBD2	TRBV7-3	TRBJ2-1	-	TGTGCCAGCAGCCAAGGACTAGCGGCTTTCAATGAGCAGTTCTTC	CASSQGLAAFNEQFF
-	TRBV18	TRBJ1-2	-	TGTGCCAGCTCACCGACCAGAGAAGGGGACTATGGCTACACCTTC	CASSPTREGDYGYTF
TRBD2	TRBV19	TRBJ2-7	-	TGTGCCAGTAGTCCGCGGACTAGCGGGAGTGGTTACGAGCAGTACTTC	CASSPRTSGSGYEQYF
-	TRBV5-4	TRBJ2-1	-	TGTGCCAGCAGCTTGGAACTAGAATTTAATGAGCAGTTCTTC	CASSLELEFNEQFF
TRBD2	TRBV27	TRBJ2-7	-	TGTGCCAGCAGTCCCGTAGCGGGGGGTCACAACGAGCAGTACTTC	CASSPVAGGHNEQYF
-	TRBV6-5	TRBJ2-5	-	TGTGCCAGCAGGGGACAATCCAAAGAGACCCAGTACTTC	CASRGQSKETQYF